This entry concerns a single T cell receptor beta chain. Its antigen is unidentified. The germline V and J ends were trimmed by 4 bases and 3 bases, with 16 bases remaining between them. CDR3 size: 15 residues. Germline V gives CDR1 MNHEY, CDR2 SMNVEV (reference sequence). The source of the sample is a study of human T cells and chemical hapten exposure. Study summary: Diphenylcyclopropenone, dosed weekly to the scalp, was given to patients throughout the roughly 25-week study.

Overall study results and limits: Alopecia was present in the donors, so their immune response may differ from healthy people's.

Individual cDNA molecules received unique molecular identifiers in the library. Each CDR3 protein gets one entry after TCRdb re-called the RACE reads with MiXCR. This table holds about 110,000 distinct CDR3 sequences, approximately 36% found once. Time point meaning: patch test 3, about 24 weeks after DPC sensitization. Treatment described: therapeutic diphenylcyclopropenone sensitization with weekly scalp DPC. The chain links TRBV27 to TRBJ2-7; D not certain. This material consisted of whole blood, taken in connection with sensitization to the hapten diphenylcyclopropenone (DPC). The TCR originated in a man in his forties or fifties with alopecia areata. Some clones in this sample may be carry-over from other donors' samples. The CDR3, as DNA: TGTGCCAGCAGTTACTCCTTAACCTCCTTCTACGAGCAGTACTTC. It translates to CASSYSLTSFYEQYF.